This T cell receptor beta chain comes out of a study of OX40 agonist ivuxolimab in advanced cancers. The data were produced by immunoSEQ multiplex PCR, yet TCRdb's version contains in-frame clones alone and is incomplete. The profile shows around 50,000 clones, roughly 85% of them singletons. The TCR comes from an adult with an advanced solid tumor such as melanoma, head and neck, liver or kidney cancer. Sequenced material: CD4+ or CD8+ T cells sorted from blood, taken in a trial of the OX40 agonist ivuxolimab.

The CDR3 DNA follows: TGTGCCAGCAGCCCCACACGGACAGATACGCAGTATTTT. It translates to CASSPTRTDTQYF. The V call is TRBV5-4, the J call TRBJ2-3; D is undetermined. The CDR3 is made up of 13 amino acids. V lost 4 bases, J lost 3 bases, and 9 bases lay in between. The V gene's germline CDR1 is SGHNT and CDR2 YYREEE (reference sequence).